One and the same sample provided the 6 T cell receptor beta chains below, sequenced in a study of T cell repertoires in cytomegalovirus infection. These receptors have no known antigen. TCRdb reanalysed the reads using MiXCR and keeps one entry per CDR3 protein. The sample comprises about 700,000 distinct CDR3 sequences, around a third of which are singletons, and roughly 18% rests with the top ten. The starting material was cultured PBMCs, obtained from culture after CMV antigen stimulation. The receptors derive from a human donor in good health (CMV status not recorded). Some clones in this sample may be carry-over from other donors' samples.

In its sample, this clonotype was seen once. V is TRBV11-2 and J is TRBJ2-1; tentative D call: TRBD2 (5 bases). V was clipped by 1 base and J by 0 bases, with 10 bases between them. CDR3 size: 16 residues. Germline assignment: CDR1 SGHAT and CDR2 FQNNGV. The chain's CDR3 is CASSLGRVVSYNEQFF. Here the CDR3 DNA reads TGTGCCAGCAGCTTAGGGCGGGTGGTCTCCTACAATGAGCAGTTCTTC.

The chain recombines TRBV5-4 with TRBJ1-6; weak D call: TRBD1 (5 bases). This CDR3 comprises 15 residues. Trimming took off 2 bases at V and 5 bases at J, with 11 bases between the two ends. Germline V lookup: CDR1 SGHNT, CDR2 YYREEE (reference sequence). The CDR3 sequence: CASSFGTPDNSPLHF. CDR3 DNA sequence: TGTGCCAGCAGCTTTGGGACCCCAGATAATTCACCCCTCCACTTT.

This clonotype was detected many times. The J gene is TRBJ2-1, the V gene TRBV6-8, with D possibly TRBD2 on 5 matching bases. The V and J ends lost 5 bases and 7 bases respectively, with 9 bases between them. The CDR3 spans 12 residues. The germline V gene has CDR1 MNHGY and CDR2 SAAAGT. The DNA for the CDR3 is TGTGCCAGCAGTCGGGATTTTAATGAGCAGTTCTTC. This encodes CASSRDFNEQFF.

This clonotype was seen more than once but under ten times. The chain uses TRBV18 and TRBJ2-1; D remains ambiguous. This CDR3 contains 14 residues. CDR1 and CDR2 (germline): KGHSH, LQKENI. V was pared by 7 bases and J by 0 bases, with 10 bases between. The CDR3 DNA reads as TGTGCCAGCTTAACAGCAAGCTCCTACAATGAGCAGTTCTTC. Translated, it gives CASLTASSYNEQFF. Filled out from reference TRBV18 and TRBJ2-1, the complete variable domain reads NAGVMQNPRHLVRRRGQEARLRCSPMKGHSHVYWYRQLPEEGLKFMVYLQKENIIDESGMPKERFSAEFPKEGPSILRIQQVVRGDSAAYFCASLTASSYNEQFFGPGTRLTVL.

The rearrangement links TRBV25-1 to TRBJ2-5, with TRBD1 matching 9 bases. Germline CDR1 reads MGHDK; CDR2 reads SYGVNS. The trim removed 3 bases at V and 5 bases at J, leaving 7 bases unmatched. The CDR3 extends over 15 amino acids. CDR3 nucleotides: TGTGCCAGCAGTGATTGGGACAGGGCCCCGGAGACCCAGTACTTC. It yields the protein CASSDWDRAPETQYF.

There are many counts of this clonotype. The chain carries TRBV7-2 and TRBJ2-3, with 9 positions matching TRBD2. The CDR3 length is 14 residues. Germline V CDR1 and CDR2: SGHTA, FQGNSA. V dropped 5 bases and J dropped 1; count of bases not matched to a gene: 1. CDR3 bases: TGTGCCAGCAGCCGGACTAGCGGCACAGATACGCAGTATTTT. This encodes CASSRTSGTDTQYF.